Listed below are T cell receptor beta chains from one sample, sequenced in a study of T cells in Graves' hyperthyroidism and ophthalmopathy. Each CDR3 protein gets one entry after TCRdb re-called the multiplex PCR reads with MiXCR. The sample comprises nearly 750,000 distinct CDR3 sequences, approximately 40% of which are singletons, and less than 40% rests with the top ten. Sequencing used blood. These receptors were taken from a woman in her thirties or forties with Graves' hyperthyroidism. The CDR3 runs from the conserved cysteine through the conserved F or W. A D gene is named only where the DNA matches it firmly. Clone size appears in some rows only: once, few, many, or a class for an expanded clone.

J: TRBJ1-3; D: NA; size: NA; V: TRBV19; CDR3: CVSSITGFGNTIYF; DNA: TGTGTCAGTAGCATTACAGGGTTTGGAAACACCATATATTTT
J: TRBJ1-1; D: TRBD1; size: few; V: TRBV7-9; CDR3: CASSVGQGGVEAFF; DNA: TGTGCCAGCAGCGTAGGACAGGGCGGTGTTGAAGCTTTCTTT
J: TRBJ2-5; D: NA; size: NA; V: TRBV25-1; CDR3: CAWSYRVRETQYF; DNA: TGTGCCTGGAGTTACAGGGTTCGGGAGACCCAGTACTTC
J: TRBJ2-5; D: TRBD1; size: many; V: TRBV7-7; CDR3: CASSFRQGDYQETQYF; DNA: TGTGCTAGCAGCTTCAGACAGGGCGACTACCAAGAGACCCAGTACTTC
J: TRBJ2-6; D: TRBD1; size: NA; V: TRBV5-1; CDR3: CASSSFAGGASGANVLTF; DNA: TGCGCCAGCAGCTCGTTCGCAGGGGGCGCCTCTGGGGCCAACGTCCTGACTTTC
J: TRBJ1-1; D: NA; size: many; V: TRBV15; CDR3: CATSRNLEGPNTEAFF; DNA: TGTGCCACCAGCAGGAACCTCGAGGGCCCGAACACTGAAGCTTTCTTT
J: TRBJ2-2; D: NA; size: once; V: TRBV10-3; CDR3: CATTGKGNTGELVF; DNA: TGTGCCACCACCGGGAAAGGGAACACCGGGGAGCTGGTTTTT
J: TRBJ2-5; D: NA; size: NA; V: TRBV14; CDR3: CASSPTFGSETQYF; DNA: NA
J: TRBJ2-7; D: TRBD2; size: many; V: TRBV9; CDR3: CASSVDTSASYEQYF; DNA: TGTGCCAGCAGCGTAGATACTAGCGCGTCCTACGAGCAGTACTTC
J: TRBJ1-1; D: TRBD1; size: many; V: TRBV2; CDR3: CASRKIQGEAFF; DNA: TGTGCCAGCAGAAAAATACAGGGGGAAGCTTTCTTT
J: TRBJ1-3; D: TRBD1; size: few; V: TRBV2; CDR3: CADSSGTGGNTIYF; DNA: TGTGCCGACTCTTCCGGGACAGGGGGAAACACCATATATTTT
J: TRBJ1-1; D: TRBD1; size: NA; V: TRBV29-1; CDR3: CSVERDRGMNTEAFF; DNA: TGCAGCGTTGAGCGGGACAGGGGAATGAACACTGAAGCTTTCTTT
J: TRBJ1-5; D: NA; size: many; V: TRBV2; CDR3: CASQRVTANQPQHF; DNA: TGTGCCAGCCAACGCGTGACAGCCAATCAGCCCCAGCATTTT
J: TRBJ1-2; D: TRBD1; size: few; V: TRBV4-2; CDR3: CASSHAGQGNYGYTF; DNA: TGTGCCAGCAGCCATGCGGGACAGGGTAACTATGGCTACACCTTC
J: TRBJ2-7; D: TRBD1; size: many; V: TRBV29-1; CDR3: CSVNRWTGINNEQYF; DNA: TGCAGCGTCAACAGATGGACAGGGATTAACAATGAGCAGTACTTC
J: TRBJ2-7; D: NA; size: NA; V: TRBV3-1; CDR3: CASSPPWGDTSYEQYF; DNA: TGTGCCAGCAGTCCTCCGTGGGGGGACACCTCCTACGAGCAGTACTTC
J: TRBJ1-2; D: NA; size: many; V: TRBV19; CDR3: CASNTIPYRVHTF; DNA: TGTGCCAGTAATACCATTCCCTACAGGGTCCACACCTTC
J: TRBJ2-5; D: NA; size: NA; V: TRBV20-1; CDR3: CSTYIQETQYF; DNA: TGCAGCACATATATCCAAGAGACCCAGTACTTC
J: TRBJ2-5; D: TRBD2; size: NA; V: TRBV29-1; CDR3: CSVDGTSGEREWSETQYF; DNA: TGCAGCGTTGACGGGACTAGCGGGGAGCGGGAGTGGTCGGAGACCCAGTACTTC
J: TRBJ2-5; D: NA; size: NA; V: TRBV29-1; CDR3: CSVARQGEETQYF; DNA: TGCAGTGTGGCCCGGCAGGGAGAAGAGACCCAGTACTTC
J: TRBJ1-2; D: NA; size: NA; V: TRBV6-7; CDR3: CASSRAGDGYTF; DNA: TGTGCCAGCAGCCGGGCGGGGGATGGCTACACCTTC
J: TRBJ1-2; D: NA; size: few; V: TRBV6-5; CDR3: CASHPASGTGRGYTF; DNA: TGTGCCAGCCACCCCGCAAGCGGGACCGGGCGGGGCTACACCTTC
J: TRBJ2-7; D: NA; size: NA; V: TRBV5-1; CDR3: CASSYGQSYKQYF; DNA: TGCGCCAGCAGCTACGGACAGTCCTACAAGCAGTACTTC
J: TRBJ1-1; D: TRBD1; size: NA; V: TRBV29-1; CDR3: CSDGTGWFTEAFF; DNA: TGCAGCGATGGGACAGGGTGGTTCACTGAAGCTTTCTTT
J: TRBJ2-5; D: TRBD1; size: few; V: TRBV7-2; CDR3: CASSPRGAGGILKTQYF; DNA: TGTGCCAGCAGCCCGCGAGGGGCAGGGGGTATTTTAAAGACCCAGTACTTC
J: TRBJ2-5; D: TRBD1; size: few; V: TRBV7-9; CDR3: CASSLKGQGAGETQYF; DNA: TGTGCCAGCAGCTTAAAGGGACAGGGGGCTGGAGAGACCCAGTACTTC
J: TRBJ2-3; D: TRBD2; size: NA; V: TRBV9; CDR3: CASSLRTSGTDTQYF; DNA: TGTGCCAGCAGCTTACGGACTAGCGGCACAGATACGCAGTATTTT
J: TRBJ2-2; D: TRBD1; size: NA; V: TRBV7-9; CDR3: CASSTPGQGSTGELFF; DNA: TGTGCCAGCAGCACCCCCGGACAGGGATCCACCGGGGAGCTGTTTTTT
J: TRBJ1-1; D: NA; size: many; V: TRBV10-3; CDR3: CAISESKLNTEAFF; DNA: TGTGCCATCAGTGAGTCAAAACTGAACACTGAAGCTTTCTTT
J: TRBJ1-1; D: NA; size: NA; V: TRBV11-2; CDR3: CAGSQRQKMNTEAFF; DNA: TGTGCCGGCAGCCAGAGACAGAAGATGAACACTGAAGCTTTCTTT
J: TRBJ1-5; D: NA; size: many; V: TRBV11-2; CDR3: CASSPQVGQPQHF; DNA: TGTGCCAGCAGCCCACAAGTCGGTCAGCCCCAGCATTTT
J: TRBJ2-6; D: NA; size: few; V: TRBV2; CDR3: CASSFGLGANVLTF; DNA: TGTGCCAGCAGTTTTGGGTTAGGGGCCAACGTCCTGACTTTC
J: TRBJ1-3; D: NA; size: NA; V: TRBV6-5; CDR3: CASSYLPGSGNTIYF; DNA: TGTGCCAGCAGTTACTTGCCGGGCTCTGGAAACACCATATATTTT
J: TRBJ2-7; D: TRBD1; size: few; V: TRBV10-3; CDR3: CASSFEPTGGYEQYF; DNA: TGTGCCAGCAGTTTCGAACCCACAGGGGGCTACGAGCAGTACTTC
J: TRBJ1-2; D: NA; size: many; V: TRBV12-5; CDR3: CASGQDNYGYTF; DNA: TGTGCTAGTGGTCAAGATAACTATGGCTACACCTTC
J: TRBJ2-3; D: TRBD1; size: NA; V: TRBV29-1; CDR3: CSVEGQGAGDTQYF; DNA: TGCAGCGTTGAGGGACAGGGGGCTGGGGATACGCAGTATTTT
J: TRBJ1-1; D: TRBD1; size: NA; V: TRBV3-1; CDR3: CASIPTGPGTEAFF; DNA: TGTGCCAGCATCCCGACAGGGCCCGGGACTGAAGCTTTCTTT
J: TRBJ1-4; D: NA; size: many; V: TRBV6-5; CDR3: CANKGSDEKLFF; DNA: TGTGCCAACAAGGGGAGCGATGAAAAACTGTTTTTT
J: TRBJ2-1; D: NA; size: NA; V: TRBV20-1; CDR3: CSARSTQTPHEQFF; DNA: TGCAGTGCTAGAAGCACCCAGACCCCACATGAGCAGTTCTTC
J: TRBJ2-7; D: TRBD1; size: NA; V: TRBV6-5; CDR3: CASSYGQVDYEQYF; DNA: TGTGCCAGCAGTTACGGACAGGTAGACTACGAGCAGTACTTC
J: TRBJ2-7; D: TRBD1; size: NA; V: TRBV25-1; CDR3: CASQGAREQYF; DNA: TGTGCCAGTCAGGGGGCGCGGGAGCAGTACTTC
J: TRBJ2-6; D: NA; size: few; V: TRBV4-1; CDR3: CASSEWSSGANVLTF; DNA: TGCGCCAGCAGCGAATGGAGCTCTGGGGCCAACGTCCTGACTTTC
J: TRBJ2-7; D: NA; size: many; V: TRBV7-6; CDR3: CASSLEQTWGEQYF; DNA: TGTGCCAGCAGCTTAGAACAGACCTGGGGCGAGCAGTACTTC
J: TRBJ1-5; D: NA; size: NA; V: TRBV19; CDR3: CASRLGGDQPQHF; DNA: TGTGCCAGTCGTCTCGGGGGGGATCAGCCCCAGCATTTT
J: TRBJ2-2; D: TRBD1; size: NA; V: TRBV2; CDR3: CASSLTGGPGELFF; DNA: TGTGCCAGCAGTCTGACAGGGGGCCCCGGGGAGCTGTTTTTT
J: TRBJ2-5; D: NA; size: few; V: TRBV7-2; CDR3: CASSLGSKFQETQYF; DNA: TGTGCCAGCAGCTTAGGGTCCAAGTTCCAAGAGACCCAGTACTTC
J: TRBJ1-2; D: TRBD1; size: many; V: TRBV7-2; CDR3: CASSLTGANYGYTF; DNA: TGTGCCAGCAGCCTAACAGGGGCTAACTATGGCTACACCTTC
J: TRBJ2-7; D: NA; size: many; V: TRBV7-3; CDR3: CASSLGALGIYEQYF; DNA: TGTGCCAGCAGCCTCGGGGCGCTGGGGATATACGAGCAGTACTTC
J: TRBJ1-3; D: TRBD1; size: NA; V: TRBV12-3/TRBV12-4; CDR3: CASRARQGAGNTIYF; DNA: TGTGCCAGCAGGGCCCGACAGGGGGCTGGAAACACCATATATTTT
J: TRBJ1-2; D: TRBD1; size: many; V: TRBV29-1; CDR3: CSVEGTGQSNYGYTF; DNA: TGCAGCGTTGAAGGTACGGGACAGAGCAACTATGGCTACACCTTC
J: TRBJ2-1; D: NA; size: few; V: TRBV10-1; CDR3: CASSDRGDEQFF; DNA: TGCGCCAGCAGTGATCGGGGCGATGAGCAGTTCTTC
J: TRBJ1-5; D: TRBD1; size: few; V: TRBV6-5; CDR3: CASSYSDRAQHF; DNA: TGTGCCAGCAGTTACTCAGACAGGGCCCAGCATTTT
J: TRBJ1-1; D: NA; size: NA; V: TRBV10-2; CDR3: CASRARASSLNSLNTEAFF; DNA: TGCGCCAGCAGGGCCAGGGCCAGCAGCTTAAATTCATTAAACACTGAAGCTTTCTTT
J: TRBJ1-1; D: NA; size: NA; V: TRBV2; CDR3: CASSERGGGAFTEAFF; DNA: TGTGCCAGCAGTGAAAGGGGGGGTGGGGCCTTCACTGAAGCTTTCTTT
J: TRBJ2-2; D: TRBD1; size: NA; V: TRBV25-1; CDR3: CASRSPGQGSTGELFF; DNA: TGTGCCAGCAGGAGTCCGGGACAGGGCTCCACCGGGGAGCTGTTTTTT